This entry features one TCR beta chain sequence. The antigen is not known. The length of the CDR3 is 15 residues. Germline V gene sequence: CDR1 SGHAT, CDR2 FQNNGV. V trimming: 0 bases; J trimming: 7 bases; junction bases outside the gene matches: 4. The data are from a study of cytomegalovirus exposure and HLA in healthy donors. As for the study in general: Genetic ancestry analysis placed about 80% of the approximately 390 donors that were genotyped in the Caucasian-associated cluster. Study results and caveats: Among the sequence variants, a highly shared cluster was likely an artifact of sequencing.

PCR involved 60 Vbeta and 13 Jbeta primers. Profiled with immunoSEQ multiplex PCR; TCRdb holds only in-frame clones, not every one. The sample lists some 120,000 clones, approximately 81% occurring once. This chain uses TRBV11-2 with TRBJ1-5; 9 nucleotides align to TRBD1. Sequencing was done on a sample of PBMCs. The receptor was derived from a woman aged 25 to 39 in good health and CMV-seronegative. Written as DNA, the CDR3 is TGTGCCAGCAGCTTAGAGCCACAGGGGGCCCAGCCCCAGCATTTT. Its protein product is CASSLEPQGAQPQHF. The full variable domain, in which reference TRBV11-2 and TRBJ1-5 provide the parts outside the CDR3, is EAGVAQSPRYKIIEKRQSVAFWCNPISGHATLYWYQQILGQGPKLLIQFQNNGVVDDSQLPKDRFSAERLKGVDSTLKIQPAKLEDSAVYLCASSLEPQGAQPQHFGDGTRLSIL.